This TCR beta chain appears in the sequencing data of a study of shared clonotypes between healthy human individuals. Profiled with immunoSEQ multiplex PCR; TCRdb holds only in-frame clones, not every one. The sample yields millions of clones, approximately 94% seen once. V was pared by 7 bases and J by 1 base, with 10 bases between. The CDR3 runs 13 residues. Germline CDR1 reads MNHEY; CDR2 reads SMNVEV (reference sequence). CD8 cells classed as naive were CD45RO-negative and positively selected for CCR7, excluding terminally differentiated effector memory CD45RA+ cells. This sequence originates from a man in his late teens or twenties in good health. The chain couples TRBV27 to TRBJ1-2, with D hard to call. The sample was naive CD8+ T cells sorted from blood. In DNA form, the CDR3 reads TGTGCCAGCACCTCATGGGGTAACTATGGCTACACCTTC. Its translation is CASTSWGNYGYTF.